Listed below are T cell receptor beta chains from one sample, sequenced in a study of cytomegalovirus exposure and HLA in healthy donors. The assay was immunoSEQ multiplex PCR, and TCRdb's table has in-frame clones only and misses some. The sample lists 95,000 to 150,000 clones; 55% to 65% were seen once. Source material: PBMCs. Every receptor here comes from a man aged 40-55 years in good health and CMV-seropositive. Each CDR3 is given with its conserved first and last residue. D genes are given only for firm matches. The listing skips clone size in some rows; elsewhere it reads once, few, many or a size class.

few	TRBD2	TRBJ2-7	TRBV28	TGTGCCAGCAGTGCCCTGGGGTTAGGACTAGCGGGAGGCGAGCAGTACTTC	CASSALGLGLAGGEQYF
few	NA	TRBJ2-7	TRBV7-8	TGTGCCAGCAGCTCGAGGGTCTACGAGCAGTACTTC	CASSSRVYEQYF
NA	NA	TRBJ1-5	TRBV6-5	TGTGCCAGCAGTCTACAGGGAGTTGGTCAGCCCCAGCATTTT	CASSLQGVGQPQHF
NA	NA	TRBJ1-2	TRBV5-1	TGCGCCAGCAGAGCAGAACAGGGCTTCAACTATGGCTACACCTTC	CASRAEQGFNYGYTF
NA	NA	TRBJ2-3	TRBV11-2	TGTGCCAGCAGCCCGATGACAGCCTCAGATACGCAGTATTTT	CASSPMTASDTQYF
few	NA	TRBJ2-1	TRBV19	TGTGCCAGTAGTAAGGCAGGCTATAGGTACAATGAGCAGTTCTTC	CASSKAGYRYNEQFF
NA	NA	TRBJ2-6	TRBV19	TGTGCCAGTAGGGGTGGGGCATCTAACTCTGGGGCCAACGTCCTGACTTTC	CASRGGASNSGANVLTF
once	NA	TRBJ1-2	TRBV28	TGTGCCAGCAACCCAGGTGGGGGAGGTTATGGCTACACCTTC	CASNPGGGGYGYTF
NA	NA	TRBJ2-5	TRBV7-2	TGTGCCAGCAGCTTAGCCTATAAAGAGACCCAGTACTTC	CASSLAYKETQYF
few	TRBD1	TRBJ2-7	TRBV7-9	TGTGCCAGCAGCCACCAAGAAGCGACAGGGGGATACGAGCAGTACTTC	CASSHQEATGGYEQYF
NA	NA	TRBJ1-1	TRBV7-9	TGTGCCAGCAGCCCTAATCCGTGGAGATCTAACATGAACACTGAAGCTTTCTTT	CASSPNPWRSNMNTEAFF
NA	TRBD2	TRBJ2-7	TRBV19	TGTGCCAGTAGTTGGGGACTAGCGGGGCGCTACGAGCAGTACTTC	CASSWGLAGRYEQYF
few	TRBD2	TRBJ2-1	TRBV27	TGTGCCAGCAGTCCCTTAGCGGGAGGGCTTGAGCAGTTCTTC	CASSPLAGGLEQFF
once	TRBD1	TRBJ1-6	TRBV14	TGTGCCAGCAGCCAGCGGGACAGGGTCCTCTCCTATAATTCACCCCTCCACTTT	CASSQRDRVLSYNSPLHF
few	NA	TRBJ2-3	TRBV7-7	TGTGCTAGCAGCTTAGGTGGGGCCTACACAGATACGCAGTATTTT	CASSLGGAYTDTQYF
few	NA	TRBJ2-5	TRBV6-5	TGTGCCAGCAGTTACTCAACTCCTAGAGAGACCCAGTACTTC	CASSYSTPRETQYF
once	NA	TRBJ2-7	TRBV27	TGTGCCAGCAGCTCCTCAATACAGGGCTACGAGCAGTACTTC	CASSSSIQGYEQYF
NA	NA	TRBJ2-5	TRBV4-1	TGCGCCAGCAGCCAAGGACAAAACCAAGAGACCCAGTACTTC	CASSQGQNQETQYF
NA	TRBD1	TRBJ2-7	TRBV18	TGTGCCAGCTCACCAAGTCCAGGACAGGGCTACGAGCAGTACTTC	CASSPSPGQGYEQYF
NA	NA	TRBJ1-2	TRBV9	TGTGCCAGCAGCCCCCGACAGGTCTATGGCTACACCTTC	CASSPRQVYGYTF
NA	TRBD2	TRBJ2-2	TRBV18	TGTGCCAGCTCACCTACCGAAGGGTGGGGCGGGAGCACGAACACCGGGGAGCTGTTTTTT	CASSPTEGWGGSTNTGELFF
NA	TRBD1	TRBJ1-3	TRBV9	TGTGCCAGCAGCGTCACCGGGACAGGGGGAAACACCATATATTTT	CASSVTGTGGNTIYF
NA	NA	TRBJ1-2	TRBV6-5	TGTGCCAGCAGTTACTCAAAGGGCGGGACCGGGTTTGGCTACACCTTC	CASSYSKGGTGFGYTF
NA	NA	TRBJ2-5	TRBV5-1	TGCGCCAGCAGGGGCGGGGTCGTCCAAGAGACCCAGTACTTC	CASRGGVVQETQYF
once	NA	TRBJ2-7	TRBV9	TGTGCCAGCAGCGTAGGGCCAGCCTACGAGCAGTACTTC	CASSVGPAYEQYF
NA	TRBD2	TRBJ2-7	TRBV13	TGTGCCAGCAGCCTACTAGCGGGAAGCGCCTACGAGCAGTACTTC	CASSLLAGSAYEQYF
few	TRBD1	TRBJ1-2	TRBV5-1	TGCGCCAGCAGCTTGGACAGGGGACCCTCTGGCTACACCTTC	CASSLDRGPSGYTF
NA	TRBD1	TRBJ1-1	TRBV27	TGTGCCAGCTTGCCTATCCAGGGGGCGCGCACTGAAGCTTTCTTT	CASLPIQGARTEAFF
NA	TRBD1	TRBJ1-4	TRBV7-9	TGTGCCAGCAGCTTAGGGACAGGTAGCGAAAAACTGTTTTTT	CASSLGTGSEKLFF
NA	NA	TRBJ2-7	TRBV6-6	TGTGCCAGCAGTTACGTCGCGGGGTACGAGCAGTACTTC	CASSYVAGYEQYF
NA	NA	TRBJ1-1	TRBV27	TGTGCCAGCAGTTTGCCGGGGGGCACTGAAGCTTTCTTT	CASSLPGGTEAFF
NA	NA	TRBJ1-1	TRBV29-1	TGCAGCGTAAGAGGCGGGGGCCTTGTTACTAACACTGAAGCTTTCTTT	CSVRGGGLVTNTEAFF
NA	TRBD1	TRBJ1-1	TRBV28	TGTGCCAGCAGTTTACACAGGGGGAACACTGAAGCTTTCTTT	CASSLHRGNTEAFF
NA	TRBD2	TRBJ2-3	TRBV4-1	TGCGCCAGCAGCCAAGATGGGGGGGGTAAAGATACGCAGTATTTT	CASSQDGGGKDTQYF
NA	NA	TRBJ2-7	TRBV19	TGTGCCAGTAGTGATCCATCGAGCAGGTCCTACGAGCAGTACTTC	CASSDPSSRSYEQYF
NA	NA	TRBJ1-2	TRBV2	TGTGCCAGCAGGGCGGACTACGGCTACACCTTC	CASRADYGYTF
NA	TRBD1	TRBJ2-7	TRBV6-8	TGTGCCAGCAGTTACCGGTGGGGATTGACAGGGGGCGGGAGGTTGGGCGAGCAGTACTTC	CASSYRWGLTGGGRLGEQYF
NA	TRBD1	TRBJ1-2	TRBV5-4	TGTGCCAGCAGCTTGGGGACAGGGGTTGGGGCTGGCTACACCTTC	CASSLGTGVGAGYTF
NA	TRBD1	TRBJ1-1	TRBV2	TGTGCCAGCAGGACAAATCCAGGGGGCACTGAAGCTTTCTTT	CASRTNPGGTEAFF
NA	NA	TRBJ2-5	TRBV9	TGTGCCAGCAGCGCAGATCAAGAGACCCAGTACTTC	CASSADQETQYF
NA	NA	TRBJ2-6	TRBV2	TGTGCCAGCAGTGGTACAGGGCCTGGGGCCAACGTCCTGACTTTC	CASSGTGPGANVLTF
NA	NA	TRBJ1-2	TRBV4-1	TGCGCCAGCAGCCAAGCCGACTATGGCTACACCTTC	CASSQADYGYTF
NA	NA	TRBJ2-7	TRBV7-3	TGTGCCAGCAGCTTAAATGGACAGGAGGGCTACGAGCAGTACTTC	CASSLNGQEGYEQYF
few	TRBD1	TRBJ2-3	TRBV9	TGTGCCAGCAGCGGAAACCAGGGGGCGTCCCCAGATACGCAGTATTTT	CASSGNQGASPDTQYF
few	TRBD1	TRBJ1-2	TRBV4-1	TGCGCCAGCAGCCAAGTTTGGGGACAGGGGGTTTTGGGCTACACCTTC	CASSQVWGQGVLGYTF
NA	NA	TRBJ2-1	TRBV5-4	TGTGCCAGCGGAGGCCTACCCCAATACAATGAGCAGTTCTTC	CASGGLPQYNEQFF
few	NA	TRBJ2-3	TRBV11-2	TGTGCCAGCAGCTCCGCGGTTAGCACAGATACGCAGTATTTT	CASSSAVSTDTQYF
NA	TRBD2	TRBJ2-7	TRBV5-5	TGTGCCAGCAGCTTGTTACTAGCGGACTACGAGCAGTACTTC	CASSLLLADYEQYF
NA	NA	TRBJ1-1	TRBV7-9	TGTGCCAGCAGCTTAGTGAAGGGGGAGAACACTGAAGCTTTCTTT	CASSLVKGENTEAFF
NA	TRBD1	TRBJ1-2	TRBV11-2	TGTGCCAGCAGCTTAGTTGGAGGGGGCGCAATCTATGGCTACACCTTC	CASSLVGGGAIYGYTF
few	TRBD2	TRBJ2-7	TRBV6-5	TGTGCCAGCAGACCCGGGACTATCTCCTACGAGCAGTACTTC	CASRPGTISYEQYF
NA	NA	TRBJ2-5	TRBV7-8	TGTGCCAGCAGCTTAGTCGGAGAGACCCAGTACTTC	CASSLVGETQYF
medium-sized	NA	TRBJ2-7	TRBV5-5	TGTGCCAGCAGCCACCGGGACAATGAGCACGAGCAGTACTTC	CASSHRDNEHEQYF
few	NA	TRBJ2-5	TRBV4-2	TGTGCCAGCAGCCAAGGGGCGTCAAGGGAGACCCAGTACTTC	CASSQGASRETQYF
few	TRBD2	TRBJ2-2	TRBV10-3	TGTGCCATCAGTTATAGCGGGACGAACACCGGGGAGCTGTTTTTT	CAISYSGTNTGELFF